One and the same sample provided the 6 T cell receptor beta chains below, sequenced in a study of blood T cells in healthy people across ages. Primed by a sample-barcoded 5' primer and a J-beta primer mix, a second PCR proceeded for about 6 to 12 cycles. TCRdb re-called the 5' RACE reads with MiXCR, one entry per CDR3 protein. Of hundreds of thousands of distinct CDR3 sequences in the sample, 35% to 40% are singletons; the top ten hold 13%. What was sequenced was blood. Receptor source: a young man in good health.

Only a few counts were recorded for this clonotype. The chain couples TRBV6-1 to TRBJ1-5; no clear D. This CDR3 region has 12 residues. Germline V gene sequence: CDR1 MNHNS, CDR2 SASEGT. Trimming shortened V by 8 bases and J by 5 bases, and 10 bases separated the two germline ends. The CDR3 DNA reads TGTGCCAGCGGGGAGATTCATCAGCCCCAGCATTTT. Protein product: CASGEIHQPQHF.

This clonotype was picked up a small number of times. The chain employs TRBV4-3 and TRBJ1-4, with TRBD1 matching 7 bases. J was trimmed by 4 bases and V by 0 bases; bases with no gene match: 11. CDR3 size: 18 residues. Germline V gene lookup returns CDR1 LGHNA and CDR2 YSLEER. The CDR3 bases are TGCGCCAGCAGCCAAGATCCCGCTGGGACAGCTTTTAATGAAAAACTGTTTTTT. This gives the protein CASSQDPAGTAFNEKLFF.

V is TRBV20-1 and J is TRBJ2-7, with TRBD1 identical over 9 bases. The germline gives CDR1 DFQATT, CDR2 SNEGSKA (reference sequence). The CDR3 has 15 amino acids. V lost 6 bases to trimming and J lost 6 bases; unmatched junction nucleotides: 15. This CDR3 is CSAPQGGTGYVEQYF. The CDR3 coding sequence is TGCAGTGCCCCTCAGGGGGGGACAGGGTACGTCGAGCAGTACTTC.

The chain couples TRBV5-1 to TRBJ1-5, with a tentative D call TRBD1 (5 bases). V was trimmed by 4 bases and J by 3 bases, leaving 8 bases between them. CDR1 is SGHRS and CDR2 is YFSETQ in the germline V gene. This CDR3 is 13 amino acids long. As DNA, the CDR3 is TGCGCCAGCAGCCAGGGACTCAATCAGCCCCAGCATTTT. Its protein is CASSQGLNQPQHF.

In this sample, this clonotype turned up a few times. The CDR3 here is CASSLSGQLVYTF. CDR3 nucleotide sequence: TGTGCCAGCAGTTTATCGGGACAGCTAGTCTACACCTTC. The chain joins TRBV27 to TRBJ1-2; the match to TRBD1 covers 7 bases. With V trimmed by 0 bases and J by 10 bases, 5 bases remained unmatched. Germline CDR1 MNHEY, CDR2 SMNVEV (reference sequence). The CDR3 runs to 13 residues.

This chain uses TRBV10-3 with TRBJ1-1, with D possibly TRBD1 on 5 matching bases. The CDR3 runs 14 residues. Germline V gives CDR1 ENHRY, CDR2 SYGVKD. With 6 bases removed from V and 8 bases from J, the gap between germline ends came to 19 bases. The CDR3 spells CAISPSSRGEEAFF. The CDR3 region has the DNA TGTGCCATCAGCCCTTCCTCCCGGGGGGAGGAAGCTTTCTTT.